Here is one T cell receptor beta chain with its context. This receptor's antigen is unknown. One base away there is no much larger clone; base qualities are not given. The CDR3 regions of human TCRbeta chains were analyzed by immunosequencing. Per the original workflow: Repertoire TCRs were matched against a reference library of SARS-CoV-2-specific TCRs generated with the MIRA antigen-specificity platform. Breadth was defined as the fraction of unique TCRs that were SARS-CoV-2-associated, and depth was defined as the fraction of total T cells that were SARS-CoV-2-associated. Using the MIRA data, every spike-specific TCR was mapped to the spike region that the TCR reacted to and assigned to either a CD4 or a CD8 class. Log10-transformed breadth and depth values were compared by one-way ANOVA with Sidak's multiple comparisons tests. TCRdb's version of the immuneACCESS table is confined to in-frame rearrangements and falls short of the full clone set. An unresolved V gene accounts for under half of the shortfall where checked; the remainder is of unknown origin. Clone size and V and J calls were adopted from that table, with D and trimming inferred from the DNA. Within this sample are some 120,000 clones, with 90% of them counted one time only. Clones ranked in the top ten supply approximately 4.5% of the sample.

This entry comes from a study of T cell responses to AZD1222 COVID-19 vaccine (dated by TCRdb to 2020 to 2022). About the study as a whole: A total of more than 230 trial participants underwent TCR sequencing, of whom roughly 210 had received two doses of AZD1222 and some 25 had received two doses of the MenACWY control vaccine. Enrollment into the trials was organized by age into subgroups of 18-55, 56-69 and 70-plus years, and those subgroups contained around 150, 28 and 57 TCR-sequenced participants, respectively.

Including the terminal cysteine and phenylalanine, the CDR3 comprises 18 residues. Only CDR3 DNA is held: 54 bases, read in frame from base 1. The V end loses 5 bases and the J end loses 0 bases, and a stretch of 20 bases separates them. The germline V gene specifies SGHAT as CDR1 and FQNNGV as CDR2. The sample's time point, from its label and the paper: baseline before first vaccination. What this sample's treatment or condition label stands for: meningococcal conjugate vaccine given as trial control. Vaccinee samples came from UK trials COV001 and COV002, including a single-blind randomized controlled phase 2/3 trial of AZD1222 (ChAdOx1 nCoV-19) in healthy adults. For TCRbeta chain sequencing, PBMC samples from trial participants were taken at day 0 and at day 28 after the second dose. Here is what the overall study found, with its caveats: CD4 TCRs associated with the vaccine covered the entire spike protein, and the dominant responses were in regions 160-218 and 743-854. In the small 56-69-year group, the increase in depth fell short of significance, most likely because of low power. Because no day 14 peak-response samples were available, repertoires were characterized only after the peak T cell response. Reportedly, close to half of the unique spike-specific TCRs recognized epitopes lying outside the regions that are mutated in the B.1.351 and B.1.1.7 variants. Conclusions about previously exposed vaccinees were limited because only six or seven AZD1222 recipients were SARS-CoV-2 seropositive at baseline. A significant rise in spike-specific TCR breadth and depth was observed after two AZD1222 doses relative to day 0 and relative to MenACWY recipients. Most participants were white British and females outnumbered males, and the authors suggested that clonal diversity may have been underestimated.

The V and J segments used are TRBV11-2 and TRBJ2-1, with the identity of the D gene unclear. This receptor was obtained from an adult in good health. The sequencing used peripheral blood, collected on day 0 of MenACWY control vaccination. The CDR3 is CASSLVTPPLSSYNEQFF. At the DNA level, the sequence is TGTGCCAGCAGCCTAGTTACCCCCCCCCTCAGCTCCTACAATGAGCAGTTCTTC.